This TCR beta chain was retrieved from a study of CD8+ T cells in alopecia areata. Background on the study: Scoring of treated patients' severity used the percentage of affected scalp area.

The sequencing template was cDNA reverse transcribed from extracted RNA. Only in-frame clones appear in the TCRdb table, and some are missing; sequencing was by immunoSEQ multiplex PCR. The sample holds about 210,000 clones, 50% to 75% seen once. The V end was cut by 10 bases, the J end by 5 bases, with 15 bases between. Germline values: CDR1 ENHRY, CDR2 SYGVKD. There are 14 residues in the CDR3. Study-level findings and limits: TCR sharing was clearer in mice than between patients, perhaps partly owing to patient HLA diversity.

Of note for this clone: Its antigen is not known.

Stated treatment: oral pan-JAK inhibitor, 5-10 mg twice daily. The starting material was CD4+ T cells sorted from blood, obtained at week 4, from a patient treated with tofacitinib. This chain uses TRBV10-3 with TRBJ1-6; D is uncertain. The receptor was isolated from a human donor with alopecia areata. In DNA form, the CDR3 reads TGTGCCACCCTAGCCGGCAGCAATAATTCACCCCTCCACTTT. Translation gives CATLAGSNNSPLHF.